This T cell receptor beta chain came from a study of post-analysis software for immune sequencing data. Study-level points and caveats: F measure grouped same-batch samples tightly together. About 5 TRBV segments (TRBV5-6, TRBV5-1 and TRBV20-1 among them) occurred more frequently in patients than in controls.

CDR1 and CDR2 from the germline V gene are DFQATT and SNEGSKA (reference sequence). This CDR3 has 13 amino acids. Between the trimmed V and J ends, which lost 1 base and 2 bases, there was a span of 8 bases. Worth noting for this clonotype: The antigen is not known.

Sequencing libraries made from TCR beta cDNA carried unique molecular identifiers. TCRdb re-called the PCR reads through MiXCR, storing one row per CDR3 protein. The table has about 540,000 distinct CDR3 sequences, around 31% seen once; the top ten hold 4.5% to 7.5%. The receptor was isolated from a girl aged 2 to 17 with multiple sclerosis. The sequenced sample consisted of blood. The chain couples TRBV20-1 to TRBJ2-5, with D uncertain. CDR3 region: CSARVQPQETQYF. Written as DNA, the CDR3 is TGCAGTGCTAGAGTTCAGCCTCAAGAGACCCAGTACTTC.